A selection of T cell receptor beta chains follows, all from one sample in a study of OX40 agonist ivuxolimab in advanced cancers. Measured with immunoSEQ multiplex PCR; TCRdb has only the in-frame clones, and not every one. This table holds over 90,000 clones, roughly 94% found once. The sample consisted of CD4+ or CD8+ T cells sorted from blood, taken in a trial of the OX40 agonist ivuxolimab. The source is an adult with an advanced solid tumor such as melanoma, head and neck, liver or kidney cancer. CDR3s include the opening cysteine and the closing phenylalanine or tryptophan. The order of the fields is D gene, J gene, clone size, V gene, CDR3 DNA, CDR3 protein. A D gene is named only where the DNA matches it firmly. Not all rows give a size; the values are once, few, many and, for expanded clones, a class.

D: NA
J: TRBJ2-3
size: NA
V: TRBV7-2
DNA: TGTGCCAGCAGCTTAAGTCCCGAGGCTCCAAGCACAGATACGCAGTATTTT
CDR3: CASSLSPEAPSTDTQYF

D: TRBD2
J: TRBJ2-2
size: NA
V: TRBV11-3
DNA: TGTGCCAGCAGCTTAGCGGGGGGACTGAACACCGGGGAGCTGTTTTTT
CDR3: CASSLAGGLNTGELFF

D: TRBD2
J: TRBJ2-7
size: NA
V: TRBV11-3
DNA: TGTGCCAGCAGCCGGGAGGGGGTCCACGAGCAGTACTTC
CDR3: CASSREGVHEQYF

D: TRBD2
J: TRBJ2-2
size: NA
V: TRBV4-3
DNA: TGCGCCAGCAGCCAAAAGACTAGCGGGAACACCGGGGAGCTGTTTTTT
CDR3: CASSQKTSGNTGELFF

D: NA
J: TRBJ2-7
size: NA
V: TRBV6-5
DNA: TGTGCCAGCAGTTACTCGTGGGGAAGCACCTACGAGCAGTACTTC
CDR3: CASSYSWGSTYEQYF

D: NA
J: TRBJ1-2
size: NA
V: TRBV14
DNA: TGTGCCAGCAGCCAAGATCTCTTGCGGGACCGACCGCGGGGCTACACCTTC
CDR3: CASSQDLLRDRPRGYTF

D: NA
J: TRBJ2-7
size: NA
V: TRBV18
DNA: TGTGCCAGCTCACCACTTTCACCCGGGACAACATCCTACGAGCAGTACTTC
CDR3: CASSPLSPGTTSYEQYF

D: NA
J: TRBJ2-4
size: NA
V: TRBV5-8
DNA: TGTGCCAGCAGTATAGGTGGGACCAAAAACATTCAGTACTTC
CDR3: CASSIGGTKNIQYF

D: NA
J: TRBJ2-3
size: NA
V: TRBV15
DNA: TGTGCCACCCGGTTAGGGACTGCGCAGGAAGATACGCAGTATTTT
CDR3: CATRLGTAQEDTQYF

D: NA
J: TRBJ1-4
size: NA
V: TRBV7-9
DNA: TGTGCCAGCAGCCACAAAGGTCCTAATGAAAAACTGTTTTTT
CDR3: CASSHKGPNEKLFF

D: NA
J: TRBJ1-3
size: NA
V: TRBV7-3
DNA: TGTGCCAGCAGTAAAGGCTACGGAAACACCATATATTTT
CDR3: CASSKGYGNTIYF

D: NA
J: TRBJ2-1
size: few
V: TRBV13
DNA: TGTGCCAGCAGCCTTTCCCCCAACAATGAGCAGTTCTTC
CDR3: CASSLSPNNEQFF

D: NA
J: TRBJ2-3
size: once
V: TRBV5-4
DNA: TGTGCCACCCGGGGGAAGGACACAGATACGCAGTATTTT
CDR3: CATRGKDTDTQYF

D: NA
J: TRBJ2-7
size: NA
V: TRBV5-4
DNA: TGTGCCAGCAGCTTGGTTTATGGTCGGGCTAGAATCCACGAGCAGTACTTC
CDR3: CASSLVYGRARIHEQYF

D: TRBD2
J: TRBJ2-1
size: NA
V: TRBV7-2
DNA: TGTGCCAGCAGCTCAGCGGGGGCGCTCTACAATGAGCAGTTCTTC
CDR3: CASSSAGALYNEQFF

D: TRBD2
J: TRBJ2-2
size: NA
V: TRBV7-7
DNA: TGTGCTAGCGGGGGACTAGCGGGCGCCGGGGAGCTGTTTTTT
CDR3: CASGGLAGAGELFF

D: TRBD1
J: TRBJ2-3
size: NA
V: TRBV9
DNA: TGTGCCAGCAGCGTAGAATTTGGGACAGGGGCCACAGATACGCAGTATTTT
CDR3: CASSVEFGTGATDTQYF

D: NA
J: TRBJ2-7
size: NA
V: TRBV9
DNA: TGTGCCAGCAGCCCCAGCTCCTACGAGCAGTACTTC
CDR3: CASSPSSYEQYF

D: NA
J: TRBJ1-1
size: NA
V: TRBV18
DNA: TGTGCCAGCTCACCACGGGGGACACTGAACACTGAAGCTTTCTTT
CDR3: CASSPRGTLNTEAFF

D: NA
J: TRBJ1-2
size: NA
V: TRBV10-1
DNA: TGCGCCAGCAGTCGAGACGGCGGTGAAGGCTACACCTTC
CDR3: CASSRDGGEGYTF

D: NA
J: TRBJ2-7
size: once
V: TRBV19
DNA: TGTGCCAGTACCGGGTACTCCTACGAGCAGTACTTC
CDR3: CASTGYSYEQYF

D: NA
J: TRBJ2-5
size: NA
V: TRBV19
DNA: TGTGCCAGTAGTATAGAAGGAGGGGGCTGGGAGACCCAGTACTTC
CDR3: CASSIEGGGWETQYF

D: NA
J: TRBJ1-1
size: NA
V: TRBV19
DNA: TGTGCCAGTAGTATTCCATACCCTGGGGGGAGCGCTGAAGCTTTCTTT
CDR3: CASSIPYPGGSAEAFF